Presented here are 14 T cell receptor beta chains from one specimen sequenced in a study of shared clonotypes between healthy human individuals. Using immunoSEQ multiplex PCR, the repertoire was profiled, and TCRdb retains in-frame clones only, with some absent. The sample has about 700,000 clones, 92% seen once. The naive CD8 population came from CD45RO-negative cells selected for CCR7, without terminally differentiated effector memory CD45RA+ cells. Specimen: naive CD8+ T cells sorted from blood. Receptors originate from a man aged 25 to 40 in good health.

The CDR3 is CASSWDRGRNEQFF. In DNA form, the CDR3 reads TGTGCCAGCAGCTGGGACAGGGGAAGGAATGAGCAGTTCTTC. J is TRBJ2-1 and V is TRBV27; 10 bases match TRBD1. The J segment lost 7 bases and the V segment lost 6 bases, leaving 6 bases of the junction unmatched. This CDR3 spans 14 amino acids. CDR1 is MNHEY, CDR2 SMNVEV, per germline (reference sequence).

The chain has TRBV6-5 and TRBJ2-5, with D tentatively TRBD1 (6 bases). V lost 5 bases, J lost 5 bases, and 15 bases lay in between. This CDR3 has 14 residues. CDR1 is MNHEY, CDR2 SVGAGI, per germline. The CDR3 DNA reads TGTGCCAGCAGTGTCCCAGGGGTGTCCGAGACCCAGTACTTC. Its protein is CASSVPGVSETQYF.

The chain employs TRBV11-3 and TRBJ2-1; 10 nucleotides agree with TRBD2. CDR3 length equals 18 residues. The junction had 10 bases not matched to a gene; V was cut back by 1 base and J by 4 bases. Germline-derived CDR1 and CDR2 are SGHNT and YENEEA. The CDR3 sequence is CASSLVGGVAGGYNEQFF. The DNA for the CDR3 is TGTGCCAGCAGCTTAGTAGGGGGAGTAGCGGGAGGATACAATGAGCAGTTCTTC. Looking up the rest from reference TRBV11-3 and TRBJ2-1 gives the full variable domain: EAGVVQSPRYKIIEKKQPVAFWCNPISGHNTLYWYLQNLGQGPELLIRYENEEAVDDSQLPKDRFSAERLKGVDSTLKIQPAELGDSAVYLCASSLVGGVAGGYNEQFFGPGTRLTVL.

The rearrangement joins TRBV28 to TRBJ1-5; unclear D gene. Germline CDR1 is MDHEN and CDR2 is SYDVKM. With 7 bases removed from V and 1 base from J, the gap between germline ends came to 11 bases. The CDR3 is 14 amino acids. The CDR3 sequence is CASKAGESNQPQHF. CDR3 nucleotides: TGTGCCAGCAAAGCCGGGGAAAGCAATCAGCCCCAGCATTTT. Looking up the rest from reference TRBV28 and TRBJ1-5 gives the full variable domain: DVKVTQSSRYLVKRTGEKVFLECVQDMDHENMFWYRQDPGLGLRLIYFSYDVKMKEKGDIPEGYSVSREKKERFSLILESASTNQTSMYLCASKAGESNQPQHFGDGTRLSIL.

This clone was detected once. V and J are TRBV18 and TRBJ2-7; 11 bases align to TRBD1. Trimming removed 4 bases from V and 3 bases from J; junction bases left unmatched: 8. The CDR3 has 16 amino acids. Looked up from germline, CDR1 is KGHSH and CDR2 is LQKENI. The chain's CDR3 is CASSLRDRGAFYEQYF. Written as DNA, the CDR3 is TGTGCCAGCTCACTCCGGGACAGGGGGGCCTTCTACGAGCAGTACTTC.

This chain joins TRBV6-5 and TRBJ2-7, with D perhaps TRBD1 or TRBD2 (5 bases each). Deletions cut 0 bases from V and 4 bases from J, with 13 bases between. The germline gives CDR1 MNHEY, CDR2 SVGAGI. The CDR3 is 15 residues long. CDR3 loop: CASSYSWDGSYEQYF. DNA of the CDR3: TGTGCCAGCAGTTACTCGTGGGACGGCTCGTACGAGCAGTACTTC.

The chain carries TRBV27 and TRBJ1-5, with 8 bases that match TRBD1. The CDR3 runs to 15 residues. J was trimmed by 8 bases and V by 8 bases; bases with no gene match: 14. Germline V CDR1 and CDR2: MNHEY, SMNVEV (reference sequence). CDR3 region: CASGMTGAGAKPQHF. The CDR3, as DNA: TGTGCCAGCGGCATGACAGGGGCCGGTGCGAAGCCCCAGCATTTT.

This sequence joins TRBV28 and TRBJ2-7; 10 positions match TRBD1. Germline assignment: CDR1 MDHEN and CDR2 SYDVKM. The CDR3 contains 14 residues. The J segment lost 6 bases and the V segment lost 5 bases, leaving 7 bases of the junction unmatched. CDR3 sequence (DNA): TGTGCCAGCAGTAACTCCGGGACAGGGGTCGAGCAGTACTTC. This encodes CASSNSGTGVEQYF. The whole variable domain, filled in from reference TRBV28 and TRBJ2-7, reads DVKVTQSSRYLVKRTGEKVFLECVQDMDHENMFWYRQDPGLGLRLIYFSYDVKMKEKGDIPEGYSVSREKKERFSLILESASTNQTSMYLCASSNSGTGVEQYFGPGTRLTVT.

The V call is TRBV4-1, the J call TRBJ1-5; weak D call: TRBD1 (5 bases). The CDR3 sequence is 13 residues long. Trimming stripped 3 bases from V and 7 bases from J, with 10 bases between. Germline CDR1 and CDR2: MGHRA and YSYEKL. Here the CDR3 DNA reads TGCGCCAGCAGCCATCAGGGCCGCCAGCCCCAGCATTTT. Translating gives CASSHQGRQPQHF.

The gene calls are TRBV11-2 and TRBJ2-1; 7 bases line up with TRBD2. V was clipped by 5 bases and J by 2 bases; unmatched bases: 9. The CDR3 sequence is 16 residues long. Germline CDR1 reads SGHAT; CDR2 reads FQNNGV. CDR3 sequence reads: CASSGGGSGPYNEQFF. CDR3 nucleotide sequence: TGTGCCAGCAGCGGGGGAGGGAGCGGGCCCTACAATGAGCAGTTCTTC.

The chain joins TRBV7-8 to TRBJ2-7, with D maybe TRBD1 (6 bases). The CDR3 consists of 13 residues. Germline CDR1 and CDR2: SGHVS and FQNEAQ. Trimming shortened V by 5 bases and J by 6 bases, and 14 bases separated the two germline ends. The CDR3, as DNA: TGTGCCAGCAGCCAGGGGATGTGGATCGAGCAGTACTTC. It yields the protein CASSQGMWIEQYF.

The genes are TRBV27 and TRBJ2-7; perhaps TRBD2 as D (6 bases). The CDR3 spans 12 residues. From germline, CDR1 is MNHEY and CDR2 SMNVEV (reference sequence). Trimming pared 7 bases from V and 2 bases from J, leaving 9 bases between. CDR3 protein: CASMGGPYEQYF. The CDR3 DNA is TGTGCCAGCATGGGGGGACCCTACGAGCAGTACTTC.

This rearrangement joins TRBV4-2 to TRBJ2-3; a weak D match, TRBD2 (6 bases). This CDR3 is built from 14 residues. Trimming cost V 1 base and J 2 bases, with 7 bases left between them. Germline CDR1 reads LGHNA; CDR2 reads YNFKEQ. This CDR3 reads CASSQGGDTDTQYF. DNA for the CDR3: TGTGCCAGCAGCCAAGGCGGGGACACAGATACGCAGTATTTT.

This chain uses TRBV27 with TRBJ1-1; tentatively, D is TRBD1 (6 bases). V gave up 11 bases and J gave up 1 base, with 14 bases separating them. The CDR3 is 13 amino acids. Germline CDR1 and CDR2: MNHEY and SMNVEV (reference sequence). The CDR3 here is CASHPTGNTEAFF. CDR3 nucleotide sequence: TGTGCCTCCCACCCGACAGGGAACACTGAAGCTTTCTTT.